These T cell receptor beta chains were read from a single sample in a study of response to subunit inactivated influenza vaccine. TCRdb fed the RT-PCR reads into MiXCR, producing one record per CDR3 protein. Found here are roughly 500,000 distinct CDR3 sequences, 15% to 20% of them singletons; the top ten hold over 2.5%. The sequenced sample was CD4+ T cells sorted from PBMCs, obtained approximately 25 months after vaccination. The source of these receptors is a man aged 50 to 69 who received an inactivated influenza vaccine. Both conserved end residues are part of each CDR3. A D gene is named only where the DNA matches it firmly. A row's size may be missing; if present it is once, few, many or a size class.

len: 16; abundance: -; j_gene: TRBJ2-6; d_gene: -; v_gene: TRBV10-3; CDR3aa: CARTVPLPSGANVLTF; CDR3nt: TGTGCCAGGACAGTGCCCCTTCCCTCTGGGGCCAACGTCCTGACTTTC
len: 12; abundance: many; j_gene: TRBJ2-1; d_gene: -; v_gene: TRBV10-3; CDR3aa: CAISGIDNEQFF; CDR3nt: TGTGCCATCAGTGGGATCGACAATGAGCAGTTCTTC
len: 14; abundance: few; j_gene: TRBJ1-1; d_gene: TRBD1; v_gene: TRBV12-3/TRBV12-4; CDR3aa: CASNQGQANTEAFF; CDR3nt: TGTGCCAGCAACCAGGGACAGGCGAACACTGAAGCTTTCTTT
len: 16; abundance: few; j_gene: TRBJ2-1; d_gene: TRBD2; v_gene: TRBV19; CDR3aa: CASSIRGTRIPREQFF; CDR3nt: TGTGCCAGTAGTATACGGGGGACTAGAATCCCACGGGAGCAGTTCTTC
len: 15; abundance: -; j_gene: TRBJ2-7; d_gene: TRBD2; v_gene: TRBV20-1; CDR3aa: CSARALAGGLYEQYF; CDR3nt: TGCAGTGCTAGAGCCTTAGCGGGAGGGTTATACGAGCAGTACTTC
len: 16; abundance: few; j_gene: TRBJ2-2; d_gene: TRBD2; v_gene: TRBV5-1; CDR3aa: CASSSLAGGLTGELFF; CDR3nt: TGCGCCAGCAGCTCTCTAGCGGGGGGGCTCACCGGGGAGCTGTTTTTT
len: 13; abundance: -; j_gene: TRBJ2-1; d_gene: -; v_gene: TRBV5-6; CDR3aa: CASSLGFWDEQFF; CDR3nt: TGTGCCAGCAGCTTAGGGTTTTGGGATGAGCAGTTCTTC
len: 16; abundance: few; j_gene: TRBJ2-3; d_gene: -; v_gene: TRBV7-2; CDR3aa: CASSLTLAEFTDTQYF; CDR3nt: TGTGCCAGCAGCTTAACTTTAGCGGAATTCACAGATACGCAGTATTTT
len: 14; abundance: few; j_gene: TRBJ1-3; d_gene: -; v_gene: TRBV10-3; CDR3aa: CAISTTESGNTIYF; CDR3nt: TGTGCCATCAGCACGACAGAATCTGGAAACACCATATATTTT
len: 15; abundance: -; j_gene: TRBJ1-5; d_gene: TRBD1; v_gene: TRBV6-1; CDR3aa: CASSLGAGGFQPQHF; CDR3nt: TGTGCCAGCAGTCTTGGGGCAGGGGGCTTCCAGCCCCAGCATTTT
len: 12; abundance: few; j_gene: TRBJ1-1; d_gene: -; v_gene: TRBV10-3; CDR3aa: CASGQLNTEAFF; CDR3nt: TGTGCTTCCGGACAGCTGAACACTGAAGCTTTCTTT
len: 12; abundance: -; j_gene: TRBJ2-1; d_gene: -; v_gene: TRBV20-1; CDR3aa: CSASGNYNEQFF; CDR3nt: TGCAGTGCTAGCGGAAATTACAATGAGCAGTTCTTC
len: 13; abundance: few; j_gene: TRBJ2-5; d_gene: -; v_gene: TRBV5-1; CDR3aa: CASSSSNQETQYF; CDR3nt: TGCGCCAGCAGCTCCTCTAACCAAGAGACCCAGTACTTC
len: 12; abundance: -; j_gene: TRBJ2-5; d_gene: -; v_gene: TRBV20-1; CDR3aa: CSARRALETQYF; CDR3nt: TGCAGTGCTAGAAGAGCGTTGGAGACCCAGTACTTC
len: 15; abundance: -; j_gene: TRBJ2-1; d_gene: -; v_gene: TRBV20-1; CDR3aa: CSAPPGRGSYNEQFF; CDR3nt: TGCAGTGCCCCCCCTGGGCGGGGATCCTACAATGAGCAGTTCTTC
len: 14; abundance: few; j_gene: TRBJ1-4; d_gene: -; v_gene: TRBV7-6; CDR3aa: CASSPSPQNEKLFF; CDR3nt: TGTGCCAGCAGCCCTAGCCCTCAGAATGAAAAACTGTTTTTT
len: 14; abundance: -; j_gene: TRBJ1-2; d_gene: -; v_gene: TRBV20-1; CDR3aa: CSARKDAGMYGYTF; CDR3nt: TGCAGTGCTAGAAAGGACGCGGGAATGTATGGCTACACCTTC
len: 16; abundance: many; j_gene: TRBJ2-2; d_gene: TRBD2; v_gene: TRBV24-1; CDR3aa: CATSDSRAGDTGELFF; CDR3nt: TGTGCCACCAGTGATTCCCGAGCGGGGGACACCGGGGAGCTGTTTTTT
len: 11; abundance: -; j_gene: TRBJ2-7; d_gene: -; v_gene: TRBV20-1; CDR3aa: CSVSVPGEQYF; CDR3nt: TGCAGTGTATCAGTGCCCGGCGAGCAGTACTTC
len: 14; abundance: -; j_gene: TRBJ2-1; d_gene: -; v_gene: TRBV3-1; CDR3aa: CASSQDYTDDEQFF; CDR3nt: TGTGCCAGCAGCCAAGATTATACTGACGATGAGCAGTTCTTC
len: 13; abundance: -; j_gene: TRBJ2-7; d_gene: -; v_gene: TRBV28; CDR3aa: CASIPRGESEQYF; CDR3nt: TGTGCCAGCATCCCCCGAGGGGAGAGCGAGCAGTACTTC
len: 15; abundance: few; j_gene: TRBJ1-1; d_gene: -; v_gene: TRBV9; CDR3aa: CASSVRSQEQTEAFF; CDR3nt: TGTGCCAGCAGCGTAAGGTCACAGGAGCAGACTGAAGCTTTCTTT
len: 13; abundance: many; j_gene: TRBJ2-5; d_gene: -; v_gene: TRBV6-2/TRBV6-3; CDR3aa: CASSWDWPETQYF; CDR3nt: TGTGCCAGCAGTTGGGACTGGCCGGAGACCCAGTACTTC
len: 14; abundance: -; j_gene: TRBJ2-5; d_gene: -; v_gene: TRBV11-2; CDR3aa: CASSLATLQETQYF; CDR3nt: TGTGCCAGCAGCTTAGCTACGTTACAAGAGACCCAGTACTTC